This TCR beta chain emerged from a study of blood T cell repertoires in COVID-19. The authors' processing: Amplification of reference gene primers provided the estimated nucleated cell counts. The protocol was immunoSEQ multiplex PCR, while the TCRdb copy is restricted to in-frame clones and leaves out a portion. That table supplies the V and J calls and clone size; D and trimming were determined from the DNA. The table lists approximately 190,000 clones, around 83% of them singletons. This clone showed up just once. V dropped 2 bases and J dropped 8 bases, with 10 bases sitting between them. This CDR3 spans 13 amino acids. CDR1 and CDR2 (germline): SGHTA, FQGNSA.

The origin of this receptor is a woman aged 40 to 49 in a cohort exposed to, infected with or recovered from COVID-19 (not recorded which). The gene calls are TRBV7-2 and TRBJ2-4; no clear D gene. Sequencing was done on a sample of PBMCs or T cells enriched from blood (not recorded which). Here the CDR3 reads CASSLSLADIQYF. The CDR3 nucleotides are TGTGCCAGCAGCTTAAGTTTGGCGGACATTCAGTACTTC. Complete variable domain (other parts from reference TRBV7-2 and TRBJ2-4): GAGVSQSPSNKVTEKGKDVELRCDPISGHTALYWYRQSLGQGLEFLIYFQGNSAPDKSGLPSDRFSAERTGGSVSTLTIQRTQQEDSAVYLCASSLSLADIQYFGAGTRLSVL.